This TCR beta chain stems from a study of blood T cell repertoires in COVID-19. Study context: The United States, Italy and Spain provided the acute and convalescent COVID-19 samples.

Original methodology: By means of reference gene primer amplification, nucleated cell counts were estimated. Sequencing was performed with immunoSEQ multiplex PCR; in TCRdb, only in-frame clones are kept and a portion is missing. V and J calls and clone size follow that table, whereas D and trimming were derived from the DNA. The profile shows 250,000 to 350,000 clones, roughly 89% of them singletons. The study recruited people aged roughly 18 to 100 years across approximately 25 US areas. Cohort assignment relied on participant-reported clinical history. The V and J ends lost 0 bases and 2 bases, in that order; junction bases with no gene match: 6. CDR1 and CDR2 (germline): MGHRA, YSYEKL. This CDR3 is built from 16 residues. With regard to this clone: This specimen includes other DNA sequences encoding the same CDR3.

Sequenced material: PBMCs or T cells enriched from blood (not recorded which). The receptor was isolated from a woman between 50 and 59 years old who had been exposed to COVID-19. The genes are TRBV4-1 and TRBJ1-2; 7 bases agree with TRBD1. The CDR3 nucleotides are TGCGCCAGCAGCCAAGATCTAGGCAGGGGGAACTATGGCTACACCTTC. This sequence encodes CASSQDLGRGNYGYTF.